These 26 T cell receptor beta chains were sequenced from one sample in a study of long-term antiretroviral therapy in people with HIV. Version v3.0 of the immunoSEQ assay was performed at survey level. Clones were sequenced by immunoSEQ multiplex PCR, and TCRdb holds only the in-frame ones, with some missing. The profile shows tens of thousands of clones, over 65% of them singletons. The sequencing used unsorted PBMCs, collected less than 6 years after starting antiretroviral therapy. The source of these receptors is a man aged 25 to 45 with HIV.

The gene calls are TRBV4-1 and TRBJ2-1; D is undetermined. From germline, CDR1 is MGHRA and CDR2 YSYEKL. The V end was cut by 4 bases, the J end by 6 bases, with 7 bases between. The CDR3 has 12 amino acids. The CDR3 sequence: CASSPLGNEQFF. CDR3 bases: TGCGCCAGCAGCCCTCTCGGCAATGAGCAGTTCTTC.

The DNA of the CDR3 is TGTGCCAGCAGCCCCGAACGGAGTATAAGCAATCAGCCCCAGCATTTT. This sequence encodes CASSPERSISNQPQHF. The chain uses TRBV4-2 and TRBJ1-5; D gene ambiguous. V lost 4 bases, J lost 1 base, and 14 bases lay in between. This CDR3 comprises 16 residues. The germline V gene has CDR1 LGHNA and CDR2 YNFKEQ.

The chain has TRBV7-6 and TRBJ2-7; 7 bases are shared with TRBD1. Trimming took 4 bases from V and 0 from J; bases not matched to a gene: 12. The germline V gene has CDR1 SGHVS and CDR2 FNYEAQ. The CDR3 has 17 amino acids. CDR3 nucleotide sequence: TGTGCCAGCAGCTCCGACATCGGGACAGTATACTCCTACGAGCAGTACTTC. Translating it yields CASSSDIGTVYSYEQYF.

J is TRBJ1-1 and V is TRBV5-1; 9 nucleotides align to TRBD1. Unmatched junction bases numbered 4, after V lost 1 base and J lost 3 bases. The V gene's germline CDR1 is SGHRS and CDR2 YFSETQ. The CDR3 spans 15 residues. CDR3: CASSLQQGADTEAFF. CDR3 coding DNA: TGCGCCAGCAGCTTGCAACAGGGGGCGGACACTGAAGCTTTCTTT.

The V call is TRBV10-3, the J call TRBJ2-7; TRBD2 matches 9 bases. Trimming took 10 bases from V and 1 from J; bases not matched to a gene: 11. From germline, CDR1 is ENHRY and CDR2 SYGVKD. The CDR3 covers 15 residues. The CDR3 is CATQGGGRGSYEQYF. In DNA form, the CDR3 reads TGTGCCACCCAGGGAGGCGGGAGGGGTTCCTACGAGCAGTACTTC.

This sequence joins TRBV21-1 and TRBJ2-5; the DNA was not used to check the table's D call, TRBD2. TRBV21-1 represents a pseudogene. The CDR3 loop spans 16 amino acids. The CDR3 region has the DNA TGTGCCATCTCACCGAGACTAGCGGGAACTCAAGAGACCCAGTACTTC. This sequence encodes CAISPRLAGTQETQYF.

Only one count was recorded for this clone. The V call is TRBV2, the J call TRBJ2-5; possible D gene TRBD1, 7 bases. The CDR3 contains 16 residues. Germline V gene data show CDR1 as SNHLY and CDR2 as FYNNEI. Trimming took 7 bases from V and 2 from J, leaving 20 bases between them. As DNA, the CDR3 is TGTGCCAGCAAGACCGGAGGGGCAGGGGGACAAGAGACCCAGTACTTC. Protein sequence: CASKTGGAGGQETQYF.

The rearrangement uses TRBV7-2 and TRBJ2-1, with 9 bases lining up with TRBD2. V shed 2 bases, J shed 0 bases, and the junction held 11 bases outside the gene matches. CDR1 SGHTA and CDR2 FQGNSA come from the germline V gene. The length of the CDR3 is 19 residues. CDR3 sequence (DNA): TGTGCCAGCAGCTTAAGGTCAGCGGGAGGCGCTCACTCCTACAATGAGCAGTTCTTC. It translates to CASSLRSAGGAHSYNEQFF.

This clone was seen just once. This rearrangement joins TRBV5-1 to TRBJ1-2; D unclear. Germline loops: CDR1 SGHRS, CDR2 YFSETQ. The V and J ends lost 1 base and 0 bases respectively, with 19 bases between them. The CDR3 is made up of 18 amino acids. For the CDR3, the DNA is TGCGCCAGCAGCTTGTTCTCTAGCTACCGAGAACCTAACTATGGCTACACCTTC. Protein product: CASSLFSSYREPNYGYTF.

This clone occurred once. This chain uses TRBV19 with TRBJ1-1; tentatively, D is TRBD1 (5 bases). This CDR3 region has 13 residues. The V gene's germline CDR1 is LNHDA and CDR2 SQIVND (reference sequence). The V end lost 9 bases, the J end lost 0 bases, and 11 bases lay between the germline ends. CDR3 DNA sequence: TGTGCCAGCCTGGGACCGATGAACACTGAAGCTTTCTTT. It translates to CASLGPMNTEAFF.

The chain carries TRBV5-4 and TRBJ1-5, with a tentative D call TRBD1 (5 bases). V shed 0 bases and J shed 0 bases, with 13 bases lying between them. Germline V gene sequence: CDR1 SGHNT, CDR2 YYREEE (reference sequence). CDR3 length: 17 amino acids. The CDR3 sequence is CASSLGETEYSNQPQHF. CDR3 sequence (DNA): TGTGCCAGCAGCTTGGGAGAGACAGAGTATAGCAATCAGCCCCAGCATTTT.

The chain employs TRBV7-2 and TRBJ2-3; D is perhaps TRBD1 or TRBD2 (6 bases each). The V and J ends lost 1 base and 2 bases respectively, with 10 bases between them. The CDR3 runs 15 residues. The germline V gene has CDR1 SGHTA and CDR2 FQGNSA. The CDR3 loop reads CASSLEEGDTDTQYF. Written as DNA, the CDR3 is TGTGCCAGCAGCTTAGAGGAGGGGGACACAGATACGCAGTATTTT.

The rearrangement uses TRBV23-1 and TRBJ2-1, with D unresolved. TRBV23-1 is annotated as an ORF whose role is uncertain. Deletions cut 0 bases from V and 2 bases from J, with 5 bases between. CDR3 length: 14 residues. The CDR3 protein is CASSQSSTYNEQFF. The CDR3 nucleotides are TGCGCCAGCAGTCAATCGTCTACCTACAATGAGCAGTTCTTC.

The CDR3 region is CASSKRPSGGDTDTQYF. CDR3 DNA: TGTGCCAGCAGCAAAAGGCCTAGCGGGGGGGATACAGATACGCAGTATTTT. The rearrangement uses TRBV21-1 and TRBJ2-3; the table's TRBD2 call for D was not verified on the DNA. TRBV21-1 is given as a pseudogene. The CDR3 has 17 amino acids.

V and J are TRBV5-1 and TRBJ2-5, with D possibly TRBD2 on 6 matching bases. This CDR3 comprises 16 residues. The V and J ends lost 4 bases and 4 bases respectively, with 20 bases between them. CDR1 SGHRS and CDR2 YFSETQ come from the germline V gene. As DNA, the CDR3 is TGCGCCAGCAGCCCTCGGGTGTCGGGGGACGGAGAGACCCAGTACTTC. Protein sequence: CASSPRVSGDGETQYF.

CDR3 DNA: TGCGCCAGCAGCCAAGGGGGGAACTATGGCTACACCTTC. As protein: CASSQGGNYGYTF. The gene calls are TRBV4-3 and TRBJ1-2, with a possible D match to TRBD1 (5 bases). V shed 1 base and J shed 2 bases, with 5 bases lying between them. CDR3 length equals 13 residues. Germline CDR1 and CDR2: LGHNA and YSLEER.

The chain combines TRBV7-2 with TRBJ2-1; tentative D call: TRBD2 (6 bases). This CDR3 spans 13 amino acids. V was trimmed by 5 bases and J by 6 bases, leaving 11 bases between them. Germline V CDR1 and CDR2: SGHTA, FQGNSA. The CDR3 is CASSGGTFNEQFF. The CDR3 DNA follows: TGTGCCAGCAGCGGCGGGACCTTCAATGAGCAGTTCTTC.

The chain combines TRBV19 with TRBJ1-3; maybe TRBD1 (6 bases). This CDR3 comprises 15 residues. The V gene's germline CDR1 is LNHDA and CDR2 SQIVND (reference sequence). The V end lost 8 bases, the J end lost 1 base, and 15 bases lay between the germline ends. In nucleotides, the CDR3 is TGTGCCAGTCAACTATACAGGGTATCTGGAAACACCATATATTTT. Its protein product is CASQLYRVSGNTIYF.

This chain joins TRBV7-3 and TRBJ1-1, with 7 bases that match TRBD1. The CDR3 is made up of 12 amino acids. The J segment lost 12 bases and the V segment lost 4 bases, leaving 8 bases of the junction unmatched. Germline V gene lookup returns CDR1 SGHTA and CDR2 FQGTGA. As DNA, the CDR3 is TGTGCCAGCAGCTCAGATACAGGGGAGTCTTTCTTT. Amino acid sequence: CASSSDTGESFF.

J is TRBJ2-2 and V is TRBV19; 8 bases match TRBD1. Germline V lookup: CDR1 LNHDA, CDR2 SQIVND (reference sequence). The trim removed 5 bases at V and 7 bases at J, leaving 9 bases unmatched. CDR3 size: 15 residues. CDR3 sequence reads: CASSPRGQFIGELFF. The CDR3, as DNA: TGTGCCAGTAGTCCCAGGGGGCAGTTTATCGGGGAGCTGTTTTTT.

The gene calls are TRBV6-5 and TRBJ1-4; D uncertain. The germline CDR1 and CDR2 sequences are MNHEY and SVGAGI. CDR3 length: 14 residues. The ends were cut back, 5 bases at V and 3 bases at J, with 10 bases in the middle. The CDR3 DNA sequence: TGTGCCAGCAGTCCCAACAGTGCTAATGAAAAACTGTTTTTT. Protein sequence: CASSPNSANEKLFF.

The chain is built from TRBV2 and TRBJ1-2; possible D gene TRBD1, 5 bases. V lost 7 bases and J 4 bases, leaving 16 bases between the germline ends. Germline-derived CDR1 and CDR2 are SNHLY and FYNNEI. This CDR3 comprises 14 residues. The CDR3 DNA is TGTGCCAGCACCAAAAGCCAGGGATTCTATGGCTACACCTTC. Its translation is CASTKSQGFYGYTF.

V gene TRBV11-2 combines with J gene TRBJ2-2; TRBD1 agrees at 7 bases. V lost 2 bases to trimming and J lost 6 bases; unmatched junction nucleotides: 9. This CDR3 has 16 amino acids. Germline values: CDR1 SGHAT, CDR2 FQNNGV. The CDR3 coding sequence is TGTGCCAGCAGCTTAACAGGGGTGTCCGCGGCCGGGGAGCTGTTTTTT. Its translation: CASSLTGVSAAGELFF. The full variable domain, completed using reference TRBV11-2 and TRBJ2-2, is EAGVAQSPRYKIIEKRQSVAFWCNPISGHATLYWYQQILGQGPKLLIQFQNNGVVDDSQLPKDRFSAERLKGVDSTLKIQPAKLEDSAVYLCASSLTGVSAAGELFFGEGSRLTVL.

V is TRBV6-5 and J is TRBJ1-3; D may be TRBD1 (5 bases). Germline V gives CDR1 MNHEY, CDR2 SVGAGI. V lost 5 bases and J 1 base, leaving 12 bases between the germline ends. This CDR3 has 15 amino acids. CDR3 loop: CASSGTRVSGNTIYF. The CDR3 nucleotides read TGTGCCAGCAGTGGGACCCGGGTGTCTGGAAACACCATATATTTT.

This chain connects TRBV18 to TRBJ1-3, with D unclear. The germline gives CDR1 KGHSH, CDR2 LQKENI. The CDR3 runs 16 residues. V was trimmed by 0 bases and J by 2 bases, leaving 11 bases between them. The CDR3 DNA reads as TGTGCCAGCTCACCACCAGGGATTATCACTGGAAACACCATATATTTT. Amino acid sequence: CASSPPGIITGNTIYF.

V gene TRBV7-9 combines with J gene TRBJ1-2, with D perhaps TRBD1 (6 bases). This CDR3 comprises 13 residues. Trimming shortened V by 5 bases and J by 7 bases, and 14 bases separated the two germline ends. Per the germline V gene, CDR1 is SEHNR and CDR2 is FQNEAQ (reference sequence). DNA of the CDR3: TGTGCCAGCAGCACACAGGGAACTGGTGGCTACACCTTC. Amino acids: CASSTQGTGGYTF.